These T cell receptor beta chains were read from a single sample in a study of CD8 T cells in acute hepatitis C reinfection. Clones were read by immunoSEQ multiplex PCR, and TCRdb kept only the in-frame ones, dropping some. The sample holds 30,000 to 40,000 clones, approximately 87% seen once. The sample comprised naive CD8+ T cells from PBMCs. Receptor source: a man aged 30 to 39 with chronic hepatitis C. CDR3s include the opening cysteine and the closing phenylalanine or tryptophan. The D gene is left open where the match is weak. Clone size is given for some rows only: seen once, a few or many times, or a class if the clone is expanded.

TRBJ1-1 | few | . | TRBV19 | CASNPDGGNTEAFF | TGTGCCAGTAACCCTGACGGGGGGAACACTGAAGCTTTCTTT
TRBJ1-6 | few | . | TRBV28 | CASSFRDIGNSPLHF | TGTGCCAGCAGTTTTCGAGACATCGGCAATTCACCCCTCCACTTT
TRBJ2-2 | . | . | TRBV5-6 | CASSVLTGELFF | TGTGCCAGCAGCGTGCTTACCGGGGAGCTGTTTTTT
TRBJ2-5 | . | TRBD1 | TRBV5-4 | CASSPPGQGETQYF | TGTGCCAGCAGCCCGCCGGGACAGGGAGAGACCCAGTACTTC
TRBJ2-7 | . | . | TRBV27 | CASSLKGSGSGYYEQYF | TGTGCCAGCAGTTTAAAAGGATCGGGGTCGGGGTACTACGAGCAGTACTTC
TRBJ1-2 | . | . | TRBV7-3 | CASSPTGNYGYTF | TGTGCCAGCAGCCCCACAGGCAACTATGGCTACACCTTC
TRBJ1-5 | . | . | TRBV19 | CASRKGHSESQPQHF | TGTGCCAGTAGGAAGGGACACTCGGAGAGTCAGCCCCAGCATTTT
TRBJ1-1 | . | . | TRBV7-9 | CASSLGINTEAFF | TGTGCCAGCAGCTTAGGCATTAACACTGAAGCTTTCTTT
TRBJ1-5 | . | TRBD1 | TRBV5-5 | CASSLGDRGPYSNQPQHF | TGTGCCAGCAGCTTAGGTGACAGGGGCCCGTATAGCAATCAGCCCCAGCATTTT
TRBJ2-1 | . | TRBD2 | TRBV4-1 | CASSQGTSGRGSYNEQFF | TGCGCCAGCAGCCAAGGGACTAGCGGGAGAGGGTCCTACAATGAGCAGTTCTTC
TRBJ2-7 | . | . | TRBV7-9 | CASSLDLYEQYF | TGTGCCAGCAGCTTAGACTTATACGAGCAGTACTTC
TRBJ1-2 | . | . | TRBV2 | CAWGDRTNYGYTF | TGTGCCTGGGGTGATCGCACTAACTATGGCTACACCTTC
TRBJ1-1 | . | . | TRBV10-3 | CAISGVNTEAFF | TGTGCCATCAGTGGAGTAAACACTGAAGCTTTCTTT
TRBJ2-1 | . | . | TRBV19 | CASSIGSGNEQFF | TGTGCCAGTAGTATAGGTAGTGGGAATGAGCAGTTCTTC
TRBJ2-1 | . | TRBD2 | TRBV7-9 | CASSYQLAVYNEQFF | TGTGCCAGCAGCTACCAACTAGCGGTTTACAATGAGCAGTTCTTC
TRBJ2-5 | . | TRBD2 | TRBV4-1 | CASSRLGLAGEETQYF | TGCGCCAGCAGCCGTCTGGGACTAGCGGGAGAGGAGACCCAGTACTTC
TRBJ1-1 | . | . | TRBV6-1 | CASTPQRFANTEAFF | TGTGCCAGCACTCCCCAACGGTTCGCGAACACTGAAGCTTTCTTT
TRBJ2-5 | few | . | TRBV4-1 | CASSQEELEETQYF | TGCGCCAGCAGCCAAGAGGAGCTGGAAGAGACCCAGTACTTC
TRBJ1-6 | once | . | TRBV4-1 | CASSQVQGEAPLHF | TGCGCCAGCAGCCAAGTGCAGGGCGAGGCACCCCTCCACTTT